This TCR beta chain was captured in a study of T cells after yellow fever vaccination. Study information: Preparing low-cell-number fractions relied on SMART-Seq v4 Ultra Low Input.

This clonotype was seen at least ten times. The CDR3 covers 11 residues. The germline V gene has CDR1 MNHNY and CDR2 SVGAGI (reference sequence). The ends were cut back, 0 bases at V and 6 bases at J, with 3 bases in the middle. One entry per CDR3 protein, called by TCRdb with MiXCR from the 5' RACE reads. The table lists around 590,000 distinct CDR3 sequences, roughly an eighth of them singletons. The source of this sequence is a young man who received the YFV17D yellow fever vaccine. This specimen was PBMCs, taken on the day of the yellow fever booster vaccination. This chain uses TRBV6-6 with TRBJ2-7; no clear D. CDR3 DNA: TGTGCCAGCAGTTACTCGGGCGAGCAGTACTTC. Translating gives CASSYSGEQYF.